These 7 T cell receptor beta chains were sequenced from one sample in a study of T-cell memory formation after mild COVID-19. One entry per CDR3 protein results from TCRdb running MiXCR on the 5' RACE reads. The sample lists 350,000 to 500,000 distinct CDR3 sequences, about 22% occurring once. The sample was PBMCs or a T cell subset sorted from them (not recorded which). These receptors were obtained from an adult woman who had mild COVID-19 (a few samples of this study predate the infection). Cell type and time point are not known.

This clonotype was seen only a few times. This sequence joins TRBV9 and TRBJ2-7; tentative D call: TRBD1 (6 bases). This CDR3 comprises 15 residues. The germline V and J ends were trimmed by 3 bases and 5 bases, with 18 bases remaining between them. CDR1 and CDR2 (germline): SGDLS, YYNGEE. CDR3 protein: CASSALPGHWDEQYF. Here the CDR3 DNA reads TGTGCCAGCAGCGCCTTACCGGGACACTGGGACGAGCAGTACTTC.

V and J are TRBV12-3 or TRBV12-4 and TRBJ1-3; TRBD1 is a possible D gene (6 bases). The CDR3 is 16 amino acids. Trimming shortened V by 6 bases and J by 0 bases, and 15 bases separated the two germline ends. For the CDR3, the DNA is TGTGCCAGCAGCTTTGCACAGGGAACCTCTGGAAACACCATATATTTT. As protein: CASSFAQGTSGNTIYF.

V and J are TRBV12-3 or TRBV12-4 and TRBJ2-6; D call uncertain. The CDR3 covers 13 residues. V shed 7 bases and J shed 0 bases, with 4 bases lying between them. CDR3 nucleotides: TGTGCCAGCATCATCTCTGGGGCCAACGTCCTGACTTTC. Protein: CASIISGANVLTF.

V usage is TRBV5-1 and J usage is TRBJ2-1, with a tentative D call TRBD2 (7 bases). This CDR3 contains 13 residues. Per germline, CDR1 SGHRS and CDR2 YFSETQ. The ends were cut back, 3 bases at V and 15 bases at J, with 19 bases in the middle. The CDR3 DNA reads TGCGCCAGCAGCTCCGACGGGGGGCCCGTCTGGTTCTTC. As protein: CASSSDGGPVWFF.

This clonotype was found a few times. The V call is TRBV6-5, the J call TRBJ1-2; D not certain. V lost 7 bases to trimming and J lost 3 bases, with 12 bases between them. The CDR3 spans 13 residues. Germline V gives CDR1 MNHEY, CDR2 SVGAGI. The CDR3, as DNA: TGTGCCAGCACCTTACTCGGGGACTATGGCTACACCTTC. Its protein is CASTLLGDYGYTF.

The J gene is TRBJ1-5, the V gene TRBV16; possibly TRBD1 for D (6 bases). The V gene lost 0 bases and the J gene lost 7 bases, with 16 bases spanning the gap. This CDR3 has 16 residues. Germline-derived CDR1 and CDR2 are KGHSY and FQNENV. The CDR3 sequence is CASSQSMYREEQPQHF. For the CDR3, the DNA is TGTGCCAGCAGCCAATCAATGTACAGGGAGGAACAGCCCCAGCATTTT.

This clonotype was seen a few times. The chain has TRBV30 and TRBJ2-6; D not certain. V was clipped by 0 bases and J by 0 bases, with 12 bases between them. The CDR3 contains 17 residues. Germline values: CDR1 GTSNPN, CDR2 SVGIG (reference sequence). The DNA for the CDR3 is TGTGCCTGGAGTGTAGATGGAGCTTCCTCTGGGGCCAACGTCCTGACTTTC. Amino acid sequence: CAWSVDGASSGANVLTF.